A selection of T cell receptor beta chains follows, all from one sample in a study of molecular identifiers for immune sequencing clone quantification. TCRdb re-derived calls from the PCR reads in MiXCR, one entry per CDR3 protein. The sample comprises about 630,000 distinct CDR3 sequences, 25% of which are singletons, and around 0.78% rests with the top ten. Sequenced sample: naive CD8+ T cells from blood, with Jurkat cell RNA spiked in. The source is a human donor in good health. Some libraries in this study had Jurkat cell RNA spiked in. CDR3s include the opening cysteine and the closing phenylalanine or tryptophan. D genes are given only for firm matches. Size values are once, few and many counts, or a class for expanded clones, and some rows have none.

v_call	clone_size	d_call	j_call	cdr3_nt	cdr3_aa
TRBV4-3	many	.	TRBJ2-7	TGCGCCAGCAGCCAAGACAGGGGCAGGGGCTCCTACGAGCAGTACTTC	CASSQDRGRGSYEQYF
TRBV6-6	many	.	TRBJ2-3	TGTGCCAGCAGCGGCCATACGCAGTATTTT	CASSGHTQYF
TRBV29-1	many	TRBD2	TRBJ2-2	TGCAGCGTTGGGCCGGGGGGCACCGGGGAGCTGTTTTTT	CSVGPGGTGELFF
TRBV9	.	.	TRBJ1-3	TGTGCCAGCAGCGGCCCTCGTGAACCGAACACCATATATTTT	CASSGPREPNTIYF
TRBV30	few	.	TRBJ2-2	TGTGCCTGGAGTGTAATAGGGGAGCTGTTTTTT	CAWSVIGELFF
TRBV20-1	few	.	TRBJ2-3	TGCAGCGCTTGGGACTTTAGCACAGATACGCAGTATTTT	CSAWDFSTDTQYF
TRBV6-2/TRBV6-3	many	.	TRBJ1-5	TGTGCCAGCAGTAATACAGGAGGCAATCAGCCCCAGCATTTT	CASSNTGGNQPQHF
TRBV7-9	many	TRBD1	TRBJ2-3	TGTGCCAGCAGCTTAACGGAGGGGACAGGGGATACAGATACGCAGTATTTT	CASSLTEGTGDTDTQYF
TRBV6-6	.	TRBD2	TRBJ2-5	TGTGCCAGCAGCCCCGGCCGGAGCGGGGAGGAGACCCAGTACTTC	CASSPGRSGEETQYF
TRBV21-1	.	.	TRBJ2-2	TGTGCCAGCAGCAAACTCCTTAGACACCCTACGAACACCGGGGAGCTGTTTTTT	CASSKLLRHPTNTGELFF
TRBV19	.	TRBD1	TRBJ1-3	TGTGCCAGTTCCCGGGACAGACTCTCCAGCTCTGGAAACACCATATATTTT	CASSRDRLSSSGNTIYF
TRBV11-2	.	.	TRBJ2-5	TGTGCCAGCAGCTCGTACAGAATCCAAGAGACCCAGTACTTC	CASSSYRIQETQYF
TRBV27	.	.	TRBJ1-6	TGTGCCAGCAGTTTATCTGGGGGGGCTAGTTCACCCCTCCACTTT	CASSLSGGASSPLHF
TRBV7-2	many	.	TRBJ2-7	TGTGCCAGCAGTTTAGGCCAGTTTTCCTACGAGCAGTACTTC	CASSLGQFSYEQYF
TRBV20-1	few	.	TRBJ1-6	TGCAGTGCTAGAGGTGAAGGGATTTATAATTCACCCCTCCACTTT	CSARGEGIYNSPLHF
TRBV10-2	many	.	TRBJ2-3	TGCGCCAGCAGTGCCTTCCTAACTTCTGCAGATACGCAGTATTTT	CASSAFLTSADTQYF